This TCR beta chain was observed in a study of T cell responses to AZD1222 COVID-19 vaccine. CDR3 length: 14 amino acids. Germline-derived CDR1 and CDR2 are MNHEY and SMNVEV (reference sequence). Trimming took 4 bases from V and 5 from J, leaving 11 bases between them. Overall study results and limits: Donors, mostly white British, included more females; clonal diversity was possibly underestimated.

The table came from immunoSEQ multiplex PCR; TCRdb's copy has only in-frame clones and leaves some out. The sample holds approximately 110,000 clones, approximately 90% seen once. Of note for this clone: The antigen remains undetermined.

The input for sequencing was peripheral blood, taken 28 days after the second AZD1222 dose. The chain combines TRBV27 with TRBJ2-2; D gene unclear. This receptor was obtained from an adult who received the AZD1222 COVID-19 vaccine. The CDR3 coding sequence is TGTGCCAGCAGTTCGCCTAGTGAAACCGGGGAGCTGTTTTTT. Translation gives CASSSPSETGELFF.